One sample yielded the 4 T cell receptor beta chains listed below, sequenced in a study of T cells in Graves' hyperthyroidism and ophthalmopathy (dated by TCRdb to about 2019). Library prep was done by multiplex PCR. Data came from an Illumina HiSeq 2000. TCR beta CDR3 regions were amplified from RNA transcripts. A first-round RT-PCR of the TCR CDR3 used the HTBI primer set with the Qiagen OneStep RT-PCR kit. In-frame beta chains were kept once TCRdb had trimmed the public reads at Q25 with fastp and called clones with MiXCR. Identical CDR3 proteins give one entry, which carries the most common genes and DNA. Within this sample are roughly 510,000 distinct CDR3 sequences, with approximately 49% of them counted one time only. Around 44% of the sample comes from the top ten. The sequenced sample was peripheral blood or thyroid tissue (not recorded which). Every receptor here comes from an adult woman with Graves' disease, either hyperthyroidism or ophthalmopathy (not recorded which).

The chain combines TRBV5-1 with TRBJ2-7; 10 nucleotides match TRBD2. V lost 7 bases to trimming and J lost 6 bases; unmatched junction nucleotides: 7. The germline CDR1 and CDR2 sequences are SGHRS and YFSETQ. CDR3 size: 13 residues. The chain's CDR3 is CASGLAGASEQYF. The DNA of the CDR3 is TGCGCCAGCGGGCTAGCGGGAGCCTCCGAGCAGTACTTC.

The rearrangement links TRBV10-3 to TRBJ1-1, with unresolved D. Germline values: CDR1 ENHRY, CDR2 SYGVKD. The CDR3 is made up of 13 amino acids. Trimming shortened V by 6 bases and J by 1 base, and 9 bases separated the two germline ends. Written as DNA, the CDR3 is TGTGCCATCAGGAGACTTTCGAACACTGAAGCTTTCTTT. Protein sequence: CAIRRLSNTEAFF.

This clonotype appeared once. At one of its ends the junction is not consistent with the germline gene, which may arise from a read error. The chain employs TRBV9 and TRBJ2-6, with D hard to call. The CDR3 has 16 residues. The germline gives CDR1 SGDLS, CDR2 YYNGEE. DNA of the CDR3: TGCGCCAGCAGCCCCTTCATGGGGTCGGGGGCCAACGTCCTGACTTTC. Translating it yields CASSPFMGSGANVLTF.

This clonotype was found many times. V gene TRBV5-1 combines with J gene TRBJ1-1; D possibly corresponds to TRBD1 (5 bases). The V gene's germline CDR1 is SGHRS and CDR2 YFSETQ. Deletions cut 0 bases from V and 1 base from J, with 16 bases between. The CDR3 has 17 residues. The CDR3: CASSLVGRVIRNTEAFF. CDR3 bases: TGCGCCAGCAGCTTGGTTGGCAGGGTAATCAGGAACACTGAAGCTTTCTTT. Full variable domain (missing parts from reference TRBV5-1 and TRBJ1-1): KAGVTQTPRYLIKTRGQQVTLSCSPISGHRSVSWYQQTPGQGLQFLFEYFSETQRNKGNFPGRFSGRQFSNSRSEMNVSTLELGDSALYLCASSLVGRVIRNTEAFFGQGTRLTVV.